Each of the 8 T cell receptor beta chains below was sequenced from the same sample in a study of T cell repertoires in cytomegalovirus infection. Their target antigens are unknown. TCRdb itself ran the reads through MiXCR, one entry per CDR3 protein. The repertoire holds a few hundred thousand distinct CDR3 sequences, 40% seen once, with about 46% in the top ten. The source was cultured PBMCs, collected from culture after CMV antigen stimulation. Receptors originate from a human donor in good health (CMV status not recorded). Some clones in this sample may be carry-over from other donors' samples.

The CDR3 DNA sequence: TGTGCCAGCAGTCCAGGACCTGGCTACACCTTC. This codes for CASSPGPGYTF. This sequence joins TRBV28 and TRBJ1-2; D remains ambiguous. Germline CDR1 reads MDHEN; CDR2 reads SYDVKM. CDR3 length: 11 residues. V was clipped by 5 bases and J by 7 bases, with 8 bases between them.

This clonotype is a singleton in its sample. V gene TRBV2 combines with J gene TRBJ1-3, with D tentatively TRBD1 (6 bases). The V end was cut by 4 bases, the J end by 3 bases, with 10 bases between. CDR1 is SNHLY and CDR2 is FYNNEI in the germline V gene. The CDR3 extends over 14 amino acids. This CDR3 is CASSAQGFGNTIYF. The DNA for the CDR3 is TGTGCCAGCAGTGCACAGGGTTTTGGAAACACCATATATTTT. Supplemented by reference TRBV2 and TRBJ1-3, the full variable domain reads EPEVTQTPSHQVTQMGQEVILRCVPISNHLYFYWYRQILGQKVEFLVSFYNNEISEKSEIFDDQFSVERPDGSNFTLKIRSTKLEDSAMYFCASSAQGFGNTIYFGEGSWLTVV.

The chain links TRBV9 to TRBJ2-1; D call uncertain. From germline, CDR1 is SGDLS and CDR2 YYNGEE. The ends were cut back, 3 bases at V and 8 bases at J, with 21 bases in the middle. CDR3 length: 16 amino acids. The CDR3 sequence is CASSAVPDAGRDEQFF. The CDR3 bases are TGTGCCAGCAGCGCAGTCCCTGACGCAGGCCGGGATGAGCAGTTCTTC.

The rearrangement links TRBV6-2 or TRBV6-3 to TRBJ2-1, with 12 bases that match TRBD1. CDR1 is MNHEY and CDR2 is SVGEGT in the germline V gene. V shed 2 bases and J 4 bases; nucleotides not matched to a gene: 3. The CDR3 spans 16 residues. CDR3 protein: CASSYVGQGAYNEQFF. CDR3 nucleotide sequence: TGTGCCAGCAGTTACGTGGGACAGGGGGCTTACAATGAGCAGTTCTTC.

The chain has TRBV6-2 or TRBV6-3 and TRBJ1-2; no firm D call. V lost 6 bases to trimming and J lost 4 bases, with 12 bases between them. CDR3 length: 13 residues. In germline, CDR1 is MNHEY, CDR2 SVGEGT. CDR3 sequence: CASSPDGPYGYTF. The DNA of the CDR3 is TGTGCCAGCAGCCCCGACGGACCCTATGGCTACACCTTC.

This clonotype has a handful of counts. V usage is TRBV11-2 and J usage is TRBJ2-1; 10 bases fit TRBD1. Germline CDR1 and CDR2: SGHAT and FQNNGV. The CDR3 runs to 15 residues. V dropped 5 bases and J dropped 4; count of bases not matched to a gene: 5. The CDR3 nucleotides are TGTGCCAGCAGCCCCGGGACAGGGGAATACAATGAGCAGTTCTTC. Translated: CASSPGTGEYNEQFF. Drawing the rest from reference TRBV11-2 and TRBJ2-1, the complete variable domain is EAGVAQSPRYKIIEKRQSVAFWCNPISGHATLYWYQQILGQGPKLLIQFQNNGVVDDSQLPKDRFSAERLKGVDSTLKIQPAKLEDSAVYLCASSPGTGEYNEQFFGPGTRLTVL.

The rearrangement joins TRBV11-2 to TRBJ2-1; 7 nucleotides match TRBD2. Germline values: CDR1 SGHAT, CDR2 FQNNGV. The CDR3 covers 16 residues. V lost 0 bases to trimming and J lost 5 bases; unmatched junction nucleotides: 7. CDR3 sequence: CASSLEFGGGNNEQFF. CDR3 bases: TGTGCCAGCAGCTTAGAATTCGGGGGAGGGAACAATGAGCAGTTCTTC.

This clonotype was seen a handful of times. The chain uses TRBV7-6 and TRBJ2-1; possible D gene TRBD2, 6 bases. V was pared by 1 base and J by 7 bases, with 8 bases between. Germline CDR1 is SGHVS and CDR2 is FNYEAQ. CDR3 length: 13 amino acids. CDR3 nucleotides: TGTGCCAGCAGCTTAGGGGACTTAAATGAGCAGTTCTTC. Translated, it gives CASSLGDLNEQFF.